The 15 T cell receptor beta chains below all came from one sample that was sequenced in a study of shared clonotypes between healthy human individuals. Clones were read by immunoSEQ multiplex PCR, and TCRdb kept only the in-frame ones, dropping some. Among about half a million clones, about 85% were seen once, and the ten largest hold about 13%. Sequencing input: PBMCs. The receptors come from a woman aged 40-49 years in good health. Some clones in this sample may be carry-over from other donors' samples.

This clone appeared a single time. Since a far larger clone is one base different, this is likely a read error. Other nucleotide sequences in the sample specify the same CDR3. The V and J genes are TRBV10-2 and TRBJ1-1, with TRBD1 as a possible D gene (5 bases). This CDR3 has 13 amino acids. With 5 bases removed from V and 1 base from J, the gap between germline ends came to 8 bases. Germline V gene lookup returns CDR1 WSHSY and CDR2 SAAADI. CDR3 residues: CASSPTGNTEAFF. As DNA, the CDR3 is TGCGCCAGCAGTCCAACAGGGAACACTGAAGCTTTCTTT.

This sequence joins TRBV18 and TRBJ1-1; no definite D call. CDR3 length equals 14 residues. V lost 4 bases and J 6 bases, leaving 15 bases between the germline ends. The germline V gene encodes CDR1 KGHSH and CDR2 LQKENI. CDR3 sequence reads: CASSRGITVAEAFF. The CDR3 DNA sequence: TGTGCCAGCTCACGAGGCATTACGGTCGCTGAAGCTTTCTTT.

The chain couples TRBV30 to TRBJ1-2; D not certain. The V gene lost 2 bases and the J gene lost 0 bases, with 10 bases spanning the gap. The CDR3 length is 14 residues. Germline assignment: CDR1 GTSNPN and CDR2 SVGIG (reference sequence). The CDR3 is CAWSRQNPNYGYTF. The DNA for the CDR3 is TGTGCCTGGAGTCGGCAGAACCCTAACTATGGCTACACCTTC. Full variable domain (outside the CDR3, taken from reference TRBV30 and TRBJ1-2): SQTIHQWPATLVQPVGSPLSLECTVEGTSNPNLYWYRQAAGRGLQLLFYSVGIGQISSEVPQNLSASRPQDRQFILSSKKLLLSDSGFYLCAWSRQNPNYGYTFGSGTRLTVV.

J is TRBJ2-5 and V is TRBV11-2; 7 positions match TRBD2. The CDR3 totals 16 residues. The V gene's germline CDR1 is SGHAT and CDR2 FQNNGV. Losses at the gene ends were 4 bases for V and 2 bases for J; bases not matched to a gene: 10. The CDR3 sequence is CASSYPDLGGQETQYF. As DNA, the CDR3 is TGTGCCAGCAGCTACCCGGACTTGGGGGGGCAAGAGACCCAGTACTTC. The full variable domain, rest sourced from reference TRBV11-2 and TRBJ2-5, is EAGVAQSPRYKIIEKRQSVAFWCNPISGHATLYWYQQILGQGPKLLIQFQNNGVVDDSQLPKDRFSAERLKGVDSTLKIQPAKLEDSAVYLCASSYPDLGGQETQYFGPGTRLLVL.

The chain joins TRBV7-9 to TRBJ1-1; 7 bases are a match to TRBD1. The CDR3 has 15 amino acids. V trimming: 8 bases; J trimming: 0 bases; junction bases outside the gene matches: 9. CDR1 is SEHNR, CDR2 FQNEAQ, per germline (reference sequence). CDR3 region: CASGQDRRLNTEAFF. DNA of the CDR3: TGTGCCAGCGGACAGGACAGACGTCTGAACACTGAAGCTTTCTTT.

CDR3 sequence: CASTTPQRGGTYEQYF. CDR3 nucleotides: TGTGCCAGCACCACCCCCCAGCGGGGGGGAACCTACGAGCAGTACTTC. The V gene is TRBV28, the J gene TRBJ2-7; 10 bases match TRBD2. V lost 7 bases and J lost 2; bases outside the gene matches: 11. The V gene's germline CDR1 is MDHEN and CDR2 SYDVKM. There are 16 residues in the CDR3.

This sequence joins TRBV5-1 and TRBJ2-7; tentatively, D is TRBD1 (6 bases). CDR1 is SGHRS, CDR2 YFSETQ, per germline. The CDR3 totals 14 residues. Trimming shortened V by 4 bases and J by 5 bases, and 16 bases separated the two germline ends. This CDR3 reads CASSLTGTLDEQYF. The CDR3 DNA sequence: TGCGCCAGCAGCCTCACCGGGACATTGGACGAGCAGTACTTC.

This clone showed up many times. The chain recombines TRBV7-2 with TRBJ2-7; D is possibly TRBD2 (6 bases). Germline lookup yields CDR1 SGHTA and CDR2 FQGNSA. The CDR3 sequence is 16 residues long. Deletions cut 6 bases from V and 0 bases from J, with 18 bases between. The CDR3 loop is CASRRAGAGSSYEQYF. CDR3 coding DNA: TGTGCCAGCAGACGGGCTGGTGCGGGAAGCTCCTACGAGCAGTACTTC.

Regarding this clone: A far larger clone is one nucleotide away, so this likely arose from a read error. This chain links TRBV4-2 with TRBJ2-7; 9 bases match TRBD1. Germline CDR1 and CDR2: LGHNA and YNFKEQ. The CDR3 has 15 amino acids. The CDR3 DNA follows: TGTGACAGCAGCCAGGGCGGGGGACAGGGTCGCGAGCAGTACTTC. Amino acids: CDSSQGGGQGREQYF.

The J gene is TRBJ1-2, the V gene TRBV19; 7 bases are shared with TRBD1. CDR1 is LNHDA, CDR2 SQIVND, per germline (reference sequence). The length of the CDR3 is 13 residues. The trim removed 4 bases at V and 6 bases at J, leaving 5 bases unmatched. Here the CDR3 reads CASSTDRNDGYTF. The DNA for the CDR3 is TGTGCCAGTAGTACGGACAGGAATGATGGCTACACCTTC. Variable domain in full (rest from reference TRBV19 and TRBJ1-2): DGGITQSPKYLFRKEGQNVTLSCEQNLNHDAMYWYRQDPGQGLRLIYYSQIVNDFQKGDIAEGYSVSREKKESFPLTVTSAQKNPTAFYLCASSTDRNDGYTFGSGTRLTVV.

The V call is TRBV9, the J call TRBJ1-1, with D perhaps matching TRBD1 (5 bases). Per germline, CDR1 SGDLS and CDR2 YYNGEE. The CDR3 runs 17 residues. Trimming cost V 0 bases and J 4 bases, with 19 bases left between them. The CDR3 nucleotides read TGTGCCAGCAGCGTAGTCGCAGGGATAGGGTCTAGCACTGAAGCTTTCTTT. Amino acids: CASSVVAGIGSSTEAFF.

V and J are TRBV9 and TRBJ2-2; D perhaps matches TRBD2 (6 bases). The ends were cut back, 4 bases at V and 11 bases at J, with 18 bases in the middle. The CDR3 consists of 14 residues. The germline gives CDR1 SGDLS, CDR2 YYNGEE. CDR3 sequence reads: CASSTLASPVELFF. CDR3 nucleotides: TGTGCCAGCAGCACCCTAGCGTCCCCGGTTGAGCTGTTTTTT.

Remarks on this clone: A far larger clone is off by one base, so a read error is likely. The rearrangement links TRBV7-3 to TRBJ1-1, with D unclear. CDR3 length: 13 residues. The germline CDR1 and CDR2 sequences are SGHTA and FQGTGA. CDR3 coding DNA: TGTACCAGCAGCTCCAATATGAACACTGAAGCTTTCTTT. Protein product: CTSSSNMNTEAFF. Looking up the rest from reference TRBV7-3 and TRBJ1-1 gives the full variable domain: GAGVSQTPSNKVTEKGKYVELRCDPISGHTALYWYRQSLGQGPEFLIYFQGTGAADDSGLPNDRFFAVRPEGSVSTLKIQRTERGDSAVYLCTSSSNMNTEAFFGQGTRLTVV.

The chain couples TRBV9 to TRBJ2-2; no clear D. CDR3 length: 13 residues. Trimming shortened V by 4 bases and J by 0 bases, and 4 bases separated the two germline ends. Germline loops: CDR1 SGDLS, CDR2 YYNGEE. CDR3 sequence reads: CASSPPNTGELFF. Written as DNA, the CDR3 is TGTGCCAGCAGCCCACCGAACACCGGGGAGCTGTTTTTT.

On this clone: This likely traces to a read error, being one base from a far larger clone. Other DNA sequences from this sample encode an identical CDR3 as well. The rearrangement uses TRBV30 and TRBJ2-2; D gene uncertain. V gave up 0 bases and J gave up 2 bases, with 7 bases separating them. The germline gives CDR1 GTSNPN, CDR2 SVGIG (reference sequence). The CDR3 totals 14 residues. This chain's CDR3 is CAWSVRRNTGELFF. The CDR3 DNA is TGTGCCTGGAGTGTGAGGCGTAACACCGGGGAGCTGTTTTTT.